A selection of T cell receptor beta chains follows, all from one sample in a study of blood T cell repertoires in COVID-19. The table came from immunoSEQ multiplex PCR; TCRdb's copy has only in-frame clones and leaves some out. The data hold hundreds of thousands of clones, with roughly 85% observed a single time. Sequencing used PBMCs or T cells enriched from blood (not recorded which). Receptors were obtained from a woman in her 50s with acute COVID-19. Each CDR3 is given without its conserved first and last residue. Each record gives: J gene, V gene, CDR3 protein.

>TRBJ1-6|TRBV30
AWMGTGGSALH
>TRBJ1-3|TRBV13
ASSLSGDGNTIY
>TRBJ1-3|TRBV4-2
ASSLSPPSGSGNTIY
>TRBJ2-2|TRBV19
ASSIRAGRGTGELF
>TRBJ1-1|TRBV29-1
SVPDRGKAF
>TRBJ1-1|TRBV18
ASSPGGAAGMNTEAF
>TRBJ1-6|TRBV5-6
ASSGGTVGSPLH
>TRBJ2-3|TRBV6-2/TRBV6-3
ASSYLTGKTDTQY
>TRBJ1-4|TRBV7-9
ASSLGAGVATNEKLF
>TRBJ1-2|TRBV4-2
ASSQDDRTGPLRGGGYT
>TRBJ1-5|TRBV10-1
ASRRLNQPQH
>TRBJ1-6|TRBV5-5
ASSLEDRNSPLH
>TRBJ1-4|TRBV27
ASTYRVGYEKLF
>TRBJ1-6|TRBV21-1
ASSATTHRESPLH
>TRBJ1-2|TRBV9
ASSARGRSGYT
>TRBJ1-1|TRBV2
ASSESDRMNTEAF
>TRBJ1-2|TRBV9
ASSPQDRAGYGYT
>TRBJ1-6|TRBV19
ASSIQGANSPLH
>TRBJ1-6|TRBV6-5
ASSSDRNNNSPLH
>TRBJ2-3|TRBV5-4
ASTLGVGGTDTQY
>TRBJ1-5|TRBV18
ASSPRRDLPQH
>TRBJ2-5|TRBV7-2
ASSLGGQGAQY
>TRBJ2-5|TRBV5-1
ASSLGQEETQY
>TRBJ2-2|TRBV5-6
ASSAIGANTGELF
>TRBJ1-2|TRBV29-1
SVEDRTPAAGTYGYT
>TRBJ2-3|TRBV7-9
ASRAGEMVGDTQY
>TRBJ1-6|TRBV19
ATLGTDNSPLH
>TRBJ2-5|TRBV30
AWSLFLTSGGDGTSQETQY
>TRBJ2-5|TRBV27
ASSHNRGLGETQY
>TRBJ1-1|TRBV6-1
ASSEGWGGGTEAF
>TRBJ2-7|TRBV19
ASSILAQGAYEQY
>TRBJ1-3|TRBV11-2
ASSFRNTIY
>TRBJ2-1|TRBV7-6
ASSSGLGLAGSSEQF